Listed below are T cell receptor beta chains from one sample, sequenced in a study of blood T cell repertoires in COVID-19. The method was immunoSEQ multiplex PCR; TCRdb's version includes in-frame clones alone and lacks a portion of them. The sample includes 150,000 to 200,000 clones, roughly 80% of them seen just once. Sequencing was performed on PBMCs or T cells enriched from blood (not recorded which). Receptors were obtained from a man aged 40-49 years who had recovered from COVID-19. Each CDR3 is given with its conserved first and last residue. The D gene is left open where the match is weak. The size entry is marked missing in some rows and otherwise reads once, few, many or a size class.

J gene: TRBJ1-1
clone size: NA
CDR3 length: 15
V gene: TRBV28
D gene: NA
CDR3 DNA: TGTGCCTCTGCGGTGGGTGCGGCATTGAACACTGAAGCTTTCTTT
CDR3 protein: CASAVGAALNTEAFF

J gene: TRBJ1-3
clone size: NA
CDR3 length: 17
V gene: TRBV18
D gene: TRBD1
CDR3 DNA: TGTGCCAGCTCACAATACTCCGGGACAGGGGCTGGAAACACCATATATTTT
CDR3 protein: CASSQYSGTGAGNTIYF

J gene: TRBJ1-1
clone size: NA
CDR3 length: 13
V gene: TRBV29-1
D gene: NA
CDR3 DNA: TGCAGCGCCCCGGGTCCCTGGAACACTGAAGCTTTCTTT
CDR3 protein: CSAPGPWNTEAFF

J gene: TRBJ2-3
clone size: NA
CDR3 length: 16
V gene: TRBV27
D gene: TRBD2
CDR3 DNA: TGTGCCAGCAGTTTAAGGCTAGCGGGAGGGCCGGGAACGCAGTATTTT
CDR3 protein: CASSLRLAGGPGTQYF

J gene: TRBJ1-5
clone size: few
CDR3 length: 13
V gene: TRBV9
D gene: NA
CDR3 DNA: TGTGCCAGCAGCGTAGCCGTAAATCAGCCCCAGCATTTT
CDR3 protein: CASSVAVNQPQHF

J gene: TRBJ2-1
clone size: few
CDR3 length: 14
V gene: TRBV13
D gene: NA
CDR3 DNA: TGTGCCAGCAGCCCGGGTCGGGGTGGGTTCGGGCAGTTCTTC
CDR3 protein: CASSPGRGGFGQFF

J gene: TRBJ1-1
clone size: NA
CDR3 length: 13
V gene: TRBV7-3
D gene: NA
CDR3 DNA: TGTGCCAGCAGCTTAAGAGGGCCCACTGAAGCTTTCTTT
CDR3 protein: CASSLRGPTEAFF

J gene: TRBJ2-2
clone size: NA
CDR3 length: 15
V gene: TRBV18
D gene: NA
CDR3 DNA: TGTGCCAGCTCACCAATCAACAGGGACACCGGGGAGCTGTTTTTT
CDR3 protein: CASSPINRDTGELFF

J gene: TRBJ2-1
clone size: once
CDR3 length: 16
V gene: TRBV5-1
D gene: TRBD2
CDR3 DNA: TGCGCCAGCAGCTTGGACCGGGGGCTAGCGGGAGATGAGCAGTTCTTC
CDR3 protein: CASSLDRGLAGDEQFF

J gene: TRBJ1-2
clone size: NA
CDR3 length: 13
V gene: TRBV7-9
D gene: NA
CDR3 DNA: TGTGCCAGCAGCCCCGGGACATTCTTCGGCTACACCTTC
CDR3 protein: CASSPGTFFGYTF

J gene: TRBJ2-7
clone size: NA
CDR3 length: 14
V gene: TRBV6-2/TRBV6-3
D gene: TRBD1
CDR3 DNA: TGTGCCAGCAGTTACCCAGGGGGTCCCTACGAGCAGTACTTC
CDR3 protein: CASSYPGGPYEQYF

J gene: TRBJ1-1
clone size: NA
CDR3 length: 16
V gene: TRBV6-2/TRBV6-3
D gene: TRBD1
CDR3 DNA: TGTGCCAGCAGTTACTCGTTAGGGGGCGCGGATACTGAAGCTTTCTTT
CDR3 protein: CASSYSLGGADTEAFF

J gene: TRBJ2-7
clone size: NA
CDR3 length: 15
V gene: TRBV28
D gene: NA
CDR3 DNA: TGTGCCAGCAGTTCCCTCGCGAGCGGGTCCTACGAGCAGTACTTC
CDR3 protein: CASSSLASGSYEQYF

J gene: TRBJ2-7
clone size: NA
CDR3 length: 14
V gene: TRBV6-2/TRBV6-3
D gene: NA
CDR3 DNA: TGTGCCAGCAGTCATGAGGGAATCTCCTACGAGCAGTACTTC
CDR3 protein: CASSHEGISYEQYF

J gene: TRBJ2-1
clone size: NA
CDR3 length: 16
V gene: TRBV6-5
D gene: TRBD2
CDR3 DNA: TGTGCCAGCAGTTCCGGACTAGCGGGTACATCTGGTGAGCAGTTCTTC
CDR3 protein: CASSSGLAGTSGEQFF

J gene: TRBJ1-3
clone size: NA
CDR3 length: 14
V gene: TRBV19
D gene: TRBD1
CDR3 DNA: TGTGCCAGTACCCACAGGGGCTCTGGAAACACCATATATTTT
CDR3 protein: CASTHRGSGNTIYF

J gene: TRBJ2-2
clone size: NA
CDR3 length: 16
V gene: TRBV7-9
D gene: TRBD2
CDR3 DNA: TGTGCCAGCAGTTCTAAAGCGGGAGTCCCCACCGGGGAGCTGTTTTTT
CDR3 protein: CASSSKAGVPTGELFF

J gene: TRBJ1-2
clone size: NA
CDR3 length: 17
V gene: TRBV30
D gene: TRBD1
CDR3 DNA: TGTGCCTGGGACAAAAAACCCGGGACAGGGGGCAGCTATGGCTACACCTTC
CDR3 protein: CAWDKKPGTGGSYGYTF

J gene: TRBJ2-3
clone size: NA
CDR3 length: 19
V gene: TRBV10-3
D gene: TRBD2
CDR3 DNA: TGTGCCATCAGTGAGGCCCCGGGACTAGCGGGAGGTGGGACAGATACGCAGTATTTT
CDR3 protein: CAISEAPGLAGGGTDTQYF

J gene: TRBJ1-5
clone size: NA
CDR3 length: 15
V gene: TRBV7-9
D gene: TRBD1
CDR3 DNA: TGTGCCAGCAGCTCTGGGACAGGCGGTTTTCAGCCCCAGCATTTT
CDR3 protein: CASSSGTGGFQPQHF

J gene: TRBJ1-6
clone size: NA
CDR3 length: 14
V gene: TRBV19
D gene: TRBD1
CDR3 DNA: TGTGCCAGTAGCCGGGGACAGGCCAATTCACCCCTCCACTTT
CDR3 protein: CASSRGQANSPLHF

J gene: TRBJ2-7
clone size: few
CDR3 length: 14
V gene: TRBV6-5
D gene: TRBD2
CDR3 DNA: TGTGCCAGCAGGACCCTTGGGGAGGGTTACGAGCAGTACTTC
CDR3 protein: CASRTLGEGYEQYF

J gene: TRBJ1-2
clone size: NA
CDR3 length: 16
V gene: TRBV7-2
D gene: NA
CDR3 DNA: TGTGCCAGCAGCTTAGGACAGGTCTCCTTTAACTATGGCTACACCTTC
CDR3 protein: CASSLGQVSFNYGYTF

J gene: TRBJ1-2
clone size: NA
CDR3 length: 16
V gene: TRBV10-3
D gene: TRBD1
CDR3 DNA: TGTGCCATCAGCGCAACCGGGACAGACAGTAACTATGGCTACACCTTC
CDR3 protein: CAISATGTDSNYGYTF

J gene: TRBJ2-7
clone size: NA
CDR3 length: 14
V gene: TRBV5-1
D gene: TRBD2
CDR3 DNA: TGCGCCAGCAGCGGGACCGGGACTATGAACGAGCAGTACTTC
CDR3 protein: CASSGTGTMNEQYF

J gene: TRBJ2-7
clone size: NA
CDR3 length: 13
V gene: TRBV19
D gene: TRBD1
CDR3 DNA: TGTGCCAGTAGTGCCGGACAGGGCTACGAGCAGTACTTC
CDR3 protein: CASSAGQGYEQYF

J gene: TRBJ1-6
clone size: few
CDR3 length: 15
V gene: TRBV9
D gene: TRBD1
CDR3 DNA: TGTGCCAGCAGCGGAAGGGACAGCTATAATTCACCCCTCCACTTT
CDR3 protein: CASSGRDSYNSPLHF

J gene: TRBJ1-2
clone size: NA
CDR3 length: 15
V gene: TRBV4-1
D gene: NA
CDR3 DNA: TGCGCCAGCAGCCTTCGACAGGAAACAATCTATGGCTACACCTTC
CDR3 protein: CASSLRQETIYGYTF

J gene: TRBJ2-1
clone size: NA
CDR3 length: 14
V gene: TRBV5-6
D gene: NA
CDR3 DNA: TGTGCCAGCAGCTTGAGAGGGTATGGCAATGAGCAGTTCTTC
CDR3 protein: CASSLRGYGNEQFF

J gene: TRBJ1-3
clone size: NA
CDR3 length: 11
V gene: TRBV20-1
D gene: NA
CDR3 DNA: TGCAGTGCTAGGTTCAGAAACACCATATATTTT
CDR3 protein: CSARFRNTIYF

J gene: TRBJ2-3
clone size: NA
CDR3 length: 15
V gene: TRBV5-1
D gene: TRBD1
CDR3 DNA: TGCGCCAGCAGCCGTTCGACAGGGAGCACAGATACGCAGTATTTT
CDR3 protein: CASSRSTGSTDTQYF

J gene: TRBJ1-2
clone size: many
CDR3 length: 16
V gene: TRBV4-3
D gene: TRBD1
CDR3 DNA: TGCGCCAGCAGCCAAGATCAAGGGGGACAGGCGCATGGCTACACCTTC
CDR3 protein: CASSQDQGGQAHGYTF

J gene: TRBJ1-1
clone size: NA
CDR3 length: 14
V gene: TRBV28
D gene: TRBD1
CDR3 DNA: TGTGCCAGCAGTCCGGGACAGGGGAGTACTGAAGCTTTCTTT
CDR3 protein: CASSPGQGSTEAFF

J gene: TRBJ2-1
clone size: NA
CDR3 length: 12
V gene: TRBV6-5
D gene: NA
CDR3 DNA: TGTGCCAGCAGTCCCCAGGGGTTTGAGCAGTTCTTC
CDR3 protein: CASSPQGFEQFF

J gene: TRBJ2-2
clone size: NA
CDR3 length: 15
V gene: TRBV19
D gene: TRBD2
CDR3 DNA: TGTGCCAGTAGTATTGGCGGGAGGCGTAACGGGGAGCTGTTTTTT
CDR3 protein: CASSIGGRRNGELFF

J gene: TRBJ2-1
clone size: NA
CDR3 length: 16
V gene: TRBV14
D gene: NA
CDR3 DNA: TGTGCCAGCAGCCACATTATGAGGCGCCAATACAATGAGCAGTTCTTC
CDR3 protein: CASSHIMRRQYNEQFF

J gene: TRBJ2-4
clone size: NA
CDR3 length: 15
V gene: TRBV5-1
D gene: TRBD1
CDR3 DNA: TGCGCCAGCAGCTTGTCCCGGGACAGGGCAGACATTCAGTACTTC
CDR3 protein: CASSLSRDRADIQYF

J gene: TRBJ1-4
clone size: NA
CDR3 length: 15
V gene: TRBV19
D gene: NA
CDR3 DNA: TGTGCCAGTAGTATTTCGACAGCCGGGAATGAAAAACTGTTTTTT
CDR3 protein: CASSISTAGNEKLFF

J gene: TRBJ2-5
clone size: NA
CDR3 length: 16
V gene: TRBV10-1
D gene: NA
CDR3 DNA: TGCGCCAGCAGTGAGGTAAACAGGGAAATCAAGGAGACCCAGTACTTC
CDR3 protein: CASSEVNREIKETQYF

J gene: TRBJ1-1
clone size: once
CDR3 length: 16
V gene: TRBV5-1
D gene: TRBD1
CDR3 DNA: TGCGCCAGCAGCTCCCGGGACAGGGGTGTGAACACTGAAGCTTTCTTT
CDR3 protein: CASSSRDRGVNTEAFF

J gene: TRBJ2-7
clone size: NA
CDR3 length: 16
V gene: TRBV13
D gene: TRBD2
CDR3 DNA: TGTGCCAGCTCGACTAGCGGGAGATTAAGATCCTACGAGCAGTACTTC
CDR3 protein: CASSTSGRLRSYEQYF